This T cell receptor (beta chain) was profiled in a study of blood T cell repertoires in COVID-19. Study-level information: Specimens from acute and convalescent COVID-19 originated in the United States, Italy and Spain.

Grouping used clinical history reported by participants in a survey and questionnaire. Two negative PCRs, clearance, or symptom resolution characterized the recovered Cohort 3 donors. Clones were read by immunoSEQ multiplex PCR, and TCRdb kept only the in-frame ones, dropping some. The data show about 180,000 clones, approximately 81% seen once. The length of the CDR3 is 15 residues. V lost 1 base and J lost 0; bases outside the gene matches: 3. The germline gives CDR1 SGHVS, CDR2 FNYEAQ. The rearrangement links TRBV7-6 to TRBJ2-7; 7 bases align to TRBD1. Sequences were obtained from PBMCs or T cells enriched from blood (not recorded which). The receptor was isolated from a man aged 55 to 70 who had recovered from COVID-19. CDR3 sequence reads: CASSLDRGTSYEQYF. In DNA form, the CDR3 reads TGTGCCAGCAGCTTAGACAGGGGCACCTCCTACGAGCAGTACTTC.